One T cell receptor (beta chain) is described in this entry. The antigen is unknown. An end of the junction differs from the germline gene, which may be a read error. The record originates from a study of tumor-infiltrating lymphocytes in primary liver carcinoma. Study-wide background: Surgical resection served as treatment for the primary liver carcinoma of these patients. Samples returned roughly 3.65 to 7.13 million productive TCRbeta reads, a yield that was similar across tissue types. Study-wide results and limits: Each sample was bulk and unsorted; consequently, CD4+ and CD8+ repertoires were not compared.

Per germline, CDR1 SGHAT and CDR2 FQNNGV. The CDR3 runs to 13 residues. Synthesis of TCR beta cDNA was carried out from 500 ng total RNA with a constant-region primer. Researchers made the TCR beta libraries by running three nested multiplex PCR rounds with slightly modified ARM-PCR. PCR rounds one and two used TRBV1-TRBV30 forward primers with a C-beta reverse primer for 10 cycles each. TCRdb redid the calling of the multiplex PCR reads with MiXCR, one entry per CDR3 protein. The sample carries about 310,000 distinct CDR3 sequences, roughly 60% recorded once. RNA isolated from unsorted whole blood supplied the blood RNA, with germline DNA also extracted.

This rearrangement joins TRBV11-2 to TRBJ1-1; D not resolved. This sequence originates from a man in his forties with primary liver carcinoma and hepatitis B virus infection. Sequencing was carried out using peripheral blood. CDR3 in amino acids: CVSSLQSLTEAFF. In DNA form, the CDR3 reads TGTGTCAGCAGCTTACAGTCGCTCACTGAAGCTTTCTTT.